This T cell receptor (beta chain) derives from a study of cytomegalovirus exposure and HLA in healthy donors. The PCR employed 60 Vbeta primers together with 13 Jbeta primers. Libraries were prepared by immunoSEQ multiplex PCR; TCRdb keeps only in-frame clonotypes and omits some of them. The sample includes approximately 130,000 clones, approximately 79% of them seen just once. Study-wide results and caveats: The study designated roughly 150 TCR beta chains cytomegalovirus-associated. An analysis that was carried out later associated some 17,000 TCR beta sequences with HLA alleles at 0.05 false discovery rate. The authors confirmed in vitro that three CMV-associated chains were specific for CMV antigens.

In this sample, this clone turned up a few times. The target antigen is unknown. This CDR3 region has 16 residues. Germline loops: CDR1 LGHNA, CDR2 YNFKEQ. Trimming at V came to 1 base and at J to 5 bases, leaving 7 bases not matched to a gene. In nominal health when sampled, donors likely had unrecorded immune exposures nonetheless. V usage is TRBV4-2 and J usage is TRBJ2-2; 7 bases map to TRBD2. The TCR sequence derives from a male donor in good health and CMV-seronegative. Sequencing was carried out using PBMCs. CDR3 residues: CASSQGAREGTGELFF. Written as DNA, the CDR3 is TGTGCCAGCAGCCAAGGGGCCAGGGAGGGGACCGGGGAGCTGTTTTTT.